The 27 T cell receptor beta chains below were found in one sample sequenced in a study of blood T cell repertoires in COVID-19. Method: immunoSEQ multiplex PCR; TCRdb's copy keeps in-frame clones and lacks some. Of more than 45,000 clones listed, 85% to 90% are singletons. Sequenced sample: peripheral blood. The receptor set was obtained from a woman aged 60-75 years with acute or convalescent COVID-19.

J is TRBJ1-5 and V is TRBV6-5; 8 bases fit TRBD1. CDR3 length equals 12 residues. In germline, CDR1 is MNHEY, CDR2 SVGAGI. Losses at the gene ends were 11 bases for V and 6 bases for J; bases not matched to a gene: 6. This CDR3 is CAAGGLGQPQHF. Here the CDR3 DNA reads TGTGCCGCAGGGGGCTTGGGTCAGCCCCAGCATTTT.

The chain couples TRBV2 to TRBJ1-2, with TRBD1 identical over 7 bases. The ends lost 11 bases at V and 1 base at J; junction bases unmatched: 7. The CDR3 has 13 residues. Germline CDR1 is SNHLY and CDR2 is FYNNEI. The CDR3 sequence is CAGTDHLNYGYTF. CDR3 sequence (DNA): TGTGCCGGGACAGACCACCTTAACTATGGCTACACCTTC.

The rearrangement joins TRBV6-2 or TRBV6-3 to TRBJ2-3; 7 bases match TRBD2. Germline loops: CDR1 MNHEY, CDR2 SVGEGT. The V gene end was trimmed by 5 bases and the J gene end by 2 bases; junction bases not matched to a gene: 7. This CDR3 comprises 15 residues. CDR3: CASSSLAELTDTQYF. CDR3 sequence (DNA): TGTGCCAGCAGTAGTCTAGCGGAGCTCACAGATACGCAGTATTTT.

The V call is TRBV4-1, the J call TRBJ2-7; weak D call: TRBD2 (6 bases). Germline CDR1 and CDR2: MGHRA and YSYEKL. V lost 2 bases, J lost 3 bases, and 14 bases lay in between. The CDR3 is made up of 15 amino acids. As DNA, the CDR3 is TGCGCCAGCAGCCAAACTTGGACGCGGGGCTACGAGCAGTACTTC. It specifies CASSQTWTRGYEQYF.

The genes are TRBV5-4 and TRBJ2-2; the D gene is possibly TRBD2 (5 bases). V was shortened by 4 bases and J by 0 bases, with 7 bases between the two germline ends. Germline lookup yields CDR1 SGHNT and CDR2 YYREEE (reference sequence). The CDR3 is made up of 14 amino acids. CDR3 DNA sequence: TGTGCCAGCAGCCCAGCGGCGAACACCGGGGAGCTGTTTTTT. Residues: CASSPAANTGELFF.

CDR3 nucleotide sequence: TGCAGCGTTGCGACTAGCGGGGGCCGGGAGCAGTTCTTC. This sequence encodes CSVATSGGREQFF. This chain connects TRBV29-1 to TRBJ2-1, with 12 bases aligning to TRBD2. Germline CDR1 is SQVTM and CDR2 is ANQGSEA. The CDR3 totals 13 residues. With V trimmed by 4 bases and J by 10 bases, 5 bases remained unmatched.

The genes are TRBV30 and TRBJ1-4; tentatively, D is TRBD1 (6 bases). CDR3 length: 17 residues. V lost 1 base, J lost 0 bases, and 15 bases lay in between. Germline V gene lookup returns CDR1 GTSNPN and CDR2 SVGIG (reference sequence). CDR3 sequence reads: CAWSGGTLIATNEKLFF. CDR3 sequence (DNA): TGTGCCTGGAGTGGGGGGACACTTATAGCAACTAATGAAAAACTGTTTTTT.

The chain employs TRBV5-1 and TRBJ2-1; D perhaps matches TRBD2 (6 bases). Germline values: CDR1 SGHRS, CDR2 YFSETQ. V was clipped by 3 bases and J by 6 bases, with 16 bases between them. The CDR3 loop spans 15 amino acids. The CDR3 nucleotides are TGCGCCAGCAGCTCGTTAATGGGAGGTCCCAATGAGCAGTTCTTC. It is translated as CASSSLMGGPNEQFF. The entire variable domain, with the rest obtained from reference TRBV5-1 and TRBJ2-1, is as follows: KAGVTQTPRYLIKTRGQQVTLSCSPISGHRSVSWYQQTPGQGLQFLFEYFSETQRNKGNFPGRFSGRQFSNSRSEMNVSTLELGDSALYLCASSSLMGGPNEQFFGPGTRLTVL.

The chain carries TRBV5-6 and TRBJ1-2, with D unresolved. There are 13 residues in the CDR3. Germline assignment: CDR1 SGHDT and CDR2 YYEEEE. The V end lost 4 bases, the J end lost 7 bases, and 14 bases lay between the germline ends. The CDR3 nucleotides read TGTGCCAGCAGCGTGGAGACTCGGGGTGGCTACACCTTC. This gives the protein CASSVETRGGYTF. Looking up the rest from reference TRBV5-6 and TRBJ1-2 gives the full variable domain: DAGVTQSPTHLIKTRGQQVTLRCSPKSGHDTVSWYQQALGQGPQFIFQYYEEEERQRGNFPDRFSGHQFPNYSSELNVNALLLGDSALYLCASSVETRGGYTFGSGTRLTVV.

The CDR3 region is CASCRVNSPLHF. The CDR3 DNA reads as TGTGCCAGCTGCAGGGTAAATTCACCCCTCCACTTT. This chain links TRBV6-5 with TRBJ1-6; D might be TRBD1 (5 bases). The ends were cut back, 8 bases at V and 7 bases at J, with 9 bases in the middle. This CDR3 has 12 amino acids. Germline CDR1 reads MNHEY; CDR2 reads SVGAGI.

The chain employs TRBV11-3 and TRBJ2-1, with TRBD2 matching 16 bases. V dropped 5 bases and J dropped 4; count of bases not matched to a gene: 2. CDR3 length: 16 residues. In germline, CDR1 is SGHNT, CDR2 YENEEA. The CDR3 nucleotides are TGTGCCAGCAGCCTGGGACTAGCGGGAGGGTACAATGAGCAGTTCTTC. Translated, it gives CASSLGLAGGYNEQFF.

The chain recombines TRBV5-1 with TRBJ2-3; 14 nucleotides align to TRBD2. The CDR3 runs to 19 residues. Per the germline V gene, CDR1 is SGHRS and CDR2 is YFSETQ. Germline trimming cut 4 bases from V and 2 bases from J; bases unmatched to any gene: 12. The CDR3 bases are TGCGCCAGCAGCGGCCGCCGAGGGACTAGCGGGGGTGTCACAGATACGCAGTATTTT. Amino acids: CASSGRRGTSGGVTDTQYF.

Worth noting for this clone: An end of the junction differs from the germline gene, which may be a read error. This sequence joins TRBV2 and TRBJ2-2; the match to TRBD2 covers 10 bases. Germline V gene lookup returns CDR1 SNHLY and CDR2 FYNNEI. The CDR3 runs 15 residues. The CDR3 DNA is TGTGCCAGCACTGAAAGCGGGGGGGCCACCGGGGAGCTGTTTTTT. The encoded protein is CASTESGGATGELFF.

The rearrangement links TRBV18 to TRBJ2-5; the match to TRBD2 covers 9 bases. This CDR3 comprises 16 residues. CDR1 is KGHSH and CDR2 is LQKENI in the germline V gene. The trim removed 3 bases at V and 4 bases at J, leaving 9 bases unmatched. CDR3 sequence reads: CASSPGVAGARETQYF. CDR3 in DNA: TGTGCCAGCTCACCCGGGGTAGCGGGAGCTCGAGAGACCCAGTACTTC.

CDR3: CASSLRVGVGTEAFF. The DNA of the CDR3 is TGTGCCAGCAGCTTAAGGGTAGGGGTCGGCACTGAAGCTTTCTTT. The chain is built from TRBV7-9 and TRBJ1-1; D possibly corresponds to TRBD1 (5 bases). This CDR3 region has 15 residues. Germline CDR1 SEHNR, CDR2 FQNEAQ (reference sequence). The V end lost 2 bases, the J end lost 4 bases, and 14 bases lay between the germline ends.

This clone was seen only once. The chain couples TRBV19 to TRBJ1-1, with D possibly matching TRBD1 (5 bases). The germline V and J ends were trimmed by 5 bases and 5 bases, with 15 bases remaining between them. The CDR3 extends over 14 amino acids. The germline V gene has CDR1 LNHDA and CDR2 SQIVND (reference sequence). DNA of the CDR3: TGTGCCAGTAGTGCAATTGGGGGGTGGACTGAAGCTTTCTTT. It yields the protein CASSAIGGWTEAFF.

CDR3 residues: CASSLTVQSPSGNTIYF. CDR3 sequence (DNA): TGCGCCAGCAGCTTAACGGTCCAATCCCCCTCTGGAAACACCATATATTTT. The chain is built from TRBV5-1 and TRBJ1-3; no firm D call. CDR1 and CDR2 (germline): SGHRS, YFSETQ. This CDR3 has 17 amino acids. With 2 bases removed from V and 0 bases from J, the gap between germline ends came to 15 bases.

This clone was observed once. The CDR3 region has the DNA TGTGCCAGCGGGACTAGATCCAAGGGTGAGCAGTTCTTC. Translating gives CASGTRSKGEQFF. J is TRBJ2-1 and V is TRBV2, with 8 bases aligning to TRBD2. V lost 8 bases, J lost 9 bases, and 9 bases stayed unmatched. Germline V lookup: CDR1 SNHLY, CDR2 FYNNEI. This CDR3 contains 13 residues. The full variable domain, rest sourced from reference TRBV2 and TRBJ2-1, is EPEVTQTPSHQVTQMGQEVILRCVPISNHLYFYWYRQILGQKVEFLVSFYNNEISEKSEIFDDQFSVERPDGSNFTLKIRSTKLEDSAMYFCASGTRSKGEQFFGPGTRLTVL.

Only a few counts were recorded for this clone. This chain uses TRBV7-8 with TRBJ1-5; 9 bases align to TRBD1. Unmatched junction bases numbered 4, after V lost 4 bases and J lost 0 bases. This CDR3 has 16 residues. The germline CDR1 and CDR2 sequences are SGHVS and FQNEAQ. CDR3 nucleotides: TGTGCCAGCAGCTGGGACAGGGCTTATAGCAATCAGCCCCAGCATTTT. It specifies CASSWDRAYSNQPQHF.

The rearrangement uses TRBV29-1 and TRBJ1-2, with D uncertain. V was trimmed by 6 bases and J by 8 bases, leaving 19 bases between them. This CDR3 has 13 residues. The germline gives CDR1 SQVTM, CDR2 ANQGSEA. The DNA of the CDR3 is TGCAGCGTACCCCTCCGGAGAAACGGGGGCTACACCTTC. Protein sequence: CSVPLRRNGGYTF.

The chain uses TRBV7-9 and TRBJ2-6, with D possibly being TRBD2 (5 bases). Per germline, CDR1 SEHNR and CDR2 FQNEAQ (reference sequence). V gave up 8 bases and J gave up 5 bases, with 10 bases separating them. The CDR3 covers 13 residues. The CDR3 reads CASAEGRANVLTF. CDR3 nucleotide sequence: TGTGCCAGCGCCGAGGGAAGGGCCAACGTCCTGACTTTC.

The CDR3 nucleotides read TGTGCCAGCTCACCGCCTCGACTAGCGGGCACCTCGAATACGCAGTATTTT. Translation gives CASSPPRLAGTSNTQYF. The V gene is TRBV18, the J gene TRBJ2-3; TRBD2 aligns across 10 bases. This CDR3 region has 17 residues. Germline assignment: CDR1 KGHSH and CDR2 LQKENI. The junction had 13 bases not matched to a gene; V was cut back by 3 bases and J by 7 bases. The full variable domain, its missing parts supplied by reference TRBV18 and TRBJ2-3, is NAGVMQNPRHLVRRRGQEARLRCSPMKGHSHVYWYRQLPEEGLKFMVYLQKENIIDESGMPKERFSAEFPKEGPSILRIQQVVRGDSAAYFCASSPPRLAGTSNTQYFGPGTRLTVL.

The rearrangement links TRBV19 to TRBJ1-1; D is possibly TRBD1 (5 bases). Germline lookup yields CDR1 LNHDA and CDR2 SQIVND (reference sequence). The CDR3 covers 13 residues. V was pared by 6 bases and J by 3 bases, with 11 bases between. CDR3 amino acids: CASSPRGDTEAFF. In DNA, the CDR3 is TGTGCCAGTAGCCCCCGGGGGGACACTGAAGCTTTCTTT.

J is TRBJ2-2 and V is TRBV7-3; unclear D gene. Germline CDR1 and CDR2: SGHTA and FQGTGA. The CDR3 spans 13 residues. The V and J ends lost 1 base and 5 bases respectively, with 5 bases between them. The CDR3 spells CASSLSVTGELFF. CDR3 DNA: TGTGCCAGCAGCTTAAGTGTAACCGGGGAGCTGTTTTTT.

The table lists this clone with a count of one. The chain joins TRBV7-3 to TRBJ1-5, with D possibly being TRBD1 (6 bases). The CDR3 has 14 amino acids. Trimming took off 5 bases at V and 3 bases at J, with 11 bases between the two ends. Germline V gene lookup returns CDR1 SGHTA and CDR2 FQGTGA. CDR3 bases: TGTGCCAGCAGCACTACAGGGAACAATCAGCCCCAGCATTTT. It specifies CASSTTGNNQPQHF.

The chain is built from TRBV9 and TRBJ1-1, with a possible D match to TRBD1 (5 bases). V dropped 0 bases and J dropped 4 bases, with 13 bases sitting between them. CDR3 length: 15 residues. Per germline, CDR1 SGDLS and CDR2 YYNGEE. In nucleotides, the CDR3 is TGTGCCAGCAGCGTAGGTGCAGGGATGGGCACTGAAGCTTTCTTT. Protein sequence: CASSVGAGMGTEAFF.

Here the CDR3 reads CSAMSNEQFF. DNA of the CDR3: TGCAGTGCTATGTCAAATGAGCAGTTCTTC. This sequence joins TRBV20-1 and TRBJ2-1; D gene uncertain. CDR1 and CDR2 from the germline V gene are DFQATT and SNEGSKA (reference sequence). The V and J ends lost 4 bases and 7 bases respectively, with 5 bases between them. The CDR3 length is 10 residues.